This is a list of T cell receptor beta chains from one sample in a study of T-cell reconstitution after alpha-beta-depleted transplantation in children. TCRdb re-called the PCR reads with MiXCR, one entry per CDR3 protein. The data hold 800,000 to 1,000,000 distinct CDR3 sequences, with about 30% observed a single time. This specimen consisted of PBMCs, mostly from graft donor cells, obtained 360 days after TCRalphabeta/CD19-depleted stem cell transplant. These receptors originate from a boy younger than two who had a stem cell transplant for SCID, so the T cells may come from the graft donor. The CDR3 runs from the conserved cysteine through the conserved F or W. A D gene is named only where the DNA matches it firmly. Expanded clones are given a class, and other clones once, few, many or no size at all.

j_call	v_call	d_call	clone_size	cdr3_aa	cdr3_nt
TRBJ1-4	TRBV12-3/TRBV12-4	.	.	CASRVGAGTEKLFF	TGTGCCAGCAGGGTCGGGGCAGGGACGGAAAAACTGTTTTTT
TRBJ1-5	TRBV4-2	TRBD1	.	CASSQDRGPFNQPQHF	TGTGCCAGCAGCCAAGACAGGGGGCCTTTCAATCAGCCCCAGCATTTT
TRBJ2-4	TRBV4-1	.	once	CASSQVGRKNIQYF	TGCGCCAGCAGCCAAGTTGGACGGAAAAACATTCAGTACTTC
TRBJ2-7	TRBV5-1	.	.	CASSPRQDAYYEQYF	TGCGCCAGCAGCCCTAGACAGGATGCTTACTACGAGCAGTACTTC
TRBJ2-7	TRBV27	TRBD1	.	CASSTGGLGREQYF	TGTGCCAGCAGCACAGGGGGGTTGGGGCGCGAGCAGTACTTC
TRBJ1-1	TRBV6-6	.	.	CASSYFRDTEAFF	TGTGCCAGCAGTTACTTCCGGGACACTGAAGCTTTCTTT
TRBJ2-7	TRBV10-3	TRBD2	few	CAIPGLAHEQYF	TGTGCCATTCCGGGACTAGCCCACGAGCAGTACTTC
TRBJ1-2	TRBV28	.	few	CASSLRQHGYTF	TGTGCCAGCAGTCTCAGACAGCATGGCTACACCTTC
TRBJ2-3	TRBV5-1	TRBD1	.	CASSLDGTGRTDTQYF	TGCGCCAGCAGCTTGGACGGGACAGGCCGCACAGATACGCAGTATTTT
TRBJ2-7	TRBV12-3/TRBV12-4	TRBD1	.	CASSFLPGQGTHEQYF	TGTGCCAGCAGTTTTTTACCGGGACAGGGAACCCACGAGCAGTACTTC
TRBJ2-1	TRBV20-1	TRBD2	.	CSASGGDSEQFF	TGCAGTGCAAGCGGGGGGGACAGTGAGCAGTTCTTC
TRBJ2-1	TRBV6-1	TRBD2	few	CASSGLAGPNEQFF	TGTGCCAGCAGTGGACTAGCGGGCCCCAATGAGCAGTTCTTC
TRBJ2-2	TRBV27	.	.	CASRVGDNTGELFF	TGTGCCAGCAGAGTAGGGGACAATACCGGGGAGCTGTTTTTT
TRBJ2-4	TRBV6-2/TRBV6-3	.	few	CASRAPDVLAKNIQYF	TGTGCCAGCAGGGCACCCGATGTGCTAGCCAAAAACATTCAGTACTTC
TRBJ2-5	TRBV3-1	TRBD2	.	CASSQLLAGVQETQYF	TGTGCCAGCAGCCAATTACTAGCGGGGGTCCAAGAGACCCAGTACTTC
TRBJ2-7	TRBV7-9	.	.	CASSLTARSYEQYF	TGTGCCAGCAGCTTAACCGCCCGCTCCTACGAGCAGTACTTC
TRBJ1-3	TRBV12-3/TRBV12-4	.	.	CASSLVRDRNTIYF	TGTGCCAGCAGTTTGGTGCGGGATCGAAACACCATATATTTT
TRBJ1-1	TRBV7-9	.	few	CASSSRTDLNTEAFF	TGTGCCAGCAGCTCTAGGACGGATTTGAACACTGAAGCTTTCTTT
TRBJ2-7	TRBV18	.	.	CASSPQGAGPPGAYEQYF	TGTGCCAGCTCCCCACAGGGAGCAGGACCCCCTGGCGCCTACGAGCAGTACTTC
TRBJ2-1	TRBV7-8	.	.	CASSWGWDPGGDEQFF	TGTGCCAGCAGCTGGGGGTGGGACCCGGGCGGCGATGAGCAGTTCTTC
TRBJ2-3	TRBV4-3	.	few	CASSQEGTRGDTQYF	TGCGCCAGCAGCCAAGAGGGAACTAGAGGAGATACGCAGTATTTT
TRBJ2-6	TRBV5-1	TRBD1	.	CASSPRDRVISSGANVLTF	TGCGCCAGCAGCCCCCGGGACAGGGTCATAAGCTCTGGGGCCAACGTCCTGACTTTC
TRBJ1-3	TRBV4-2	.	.	CASSIRTGWDTIYF	TGTGCCAGCAGCATCCGGACGGGGTGGGACACCATATATTTT
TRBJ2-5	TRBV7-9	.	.	CASTSGVGETQYF	TGTGCCAGCACCTCAGGGGTAGGGGAGACCCAGTACTTC
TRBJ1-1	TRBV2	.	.	CARGDRLFTEAFF	TGTGCCAGGGGGGACCGACTTTTTACTGAAGCTTTCTTT
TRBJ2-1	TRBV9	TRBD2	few	CASSPKGLAGGISYNEQFF	TGTGCCAGCAGCCCCAAAGGACTAGCGGGGGGGATCTCCTACAATGAGCAGTTCTTC
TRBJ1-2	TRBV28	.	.	CASSLFGGDGYTF	TGTGCCAGCAGTTTGTTCGGGGGGGATGGCTACACCTTC
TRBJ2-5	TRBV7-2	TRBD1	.	CASSFPDRGLWETQYF	TGTGCCAGCAGCTTCCCGGACAGGGGGCTATGGGAGACCCAGTACTTC
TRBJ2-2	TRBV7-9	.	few	CAPSPSGELFF	TGTGCCCCCAGCCCCTCCGGGGAGCTGTTTTTT
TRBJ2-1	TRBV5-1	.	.	CASSLGLKDRVSYNEQFF	TGCGCCAGCAGCTTGGGGTTAAAGGACAGAGTATCCTACAATGAGCAGTTCTTC
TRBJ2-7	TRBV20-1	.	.	CSARDVSGSEQYF	TGCAGTGCTAGAGATGTTAGCGGTTCCGAGCAGTACTTC
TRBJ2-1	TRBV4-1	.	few	CASSQEGVARGRDEQFF	TGCGCCAGCAGCCAAGAAGGGGTGGCCCGGGGCCGGGATGAGCAGTTCTTC
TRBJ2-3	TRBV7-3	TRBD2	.	CASSLTRGSTDTQYF	TGTGCCAGCAGCTTAACGCGGGGGAGCACAGATACGCAGTATTTT
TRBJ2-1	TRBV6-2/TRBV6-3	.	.	CASSYLFGTFPSPTYNEQFF	TGTGCCAGCAGTTACTTATTCGGGACTTTCCCCTCCCCGACGTACAATGAGCAGTTCTTC
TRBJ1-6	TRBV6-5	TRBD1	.	CASSYSTGISWNSPLHF	TGTGCCAGCAGTTACTCGACAGGGATATCTTGGAATTCACCCCTCCACTTT
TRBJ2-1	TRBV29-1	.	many	CSVAESSYNEQFF	TGCAGCGTTGCGGAGAGCTCCTACAATGAGCAGTTCTTC
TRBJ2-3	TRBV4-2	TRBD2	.	CASSQDESWAGDVPDTQYF	TGTGCCAGCAGCCAAGATGAGTCGTGGGCGGGGGACGTCCCAGATACGCAGTATTTT
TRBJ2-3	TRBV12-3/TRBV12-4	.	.	CASSPRRSDTQYF	TGTGCCAGCAGCCCCAGGCGGTCAGATACGCAGTATTTT
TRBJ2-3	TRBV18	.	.	CASSPLRRSSTDTQYF	TGTGCCAGCTCACCACTAAGGAGGTCTAGCACAGATACGCAGTATTTT
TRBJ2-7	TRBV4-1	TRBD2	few	CASSQDPGGSYEQYF	TGCGCCAGCAGCCAAGATCCGGGGGGCTCCTACGAGCAGTACTTC
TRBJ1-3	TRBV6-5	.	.	CASSSPTSSSGNTIYF	TGTGCCAGCAGTTCCCCCACATCAAGCTCTGGAAACACCATATATTTT